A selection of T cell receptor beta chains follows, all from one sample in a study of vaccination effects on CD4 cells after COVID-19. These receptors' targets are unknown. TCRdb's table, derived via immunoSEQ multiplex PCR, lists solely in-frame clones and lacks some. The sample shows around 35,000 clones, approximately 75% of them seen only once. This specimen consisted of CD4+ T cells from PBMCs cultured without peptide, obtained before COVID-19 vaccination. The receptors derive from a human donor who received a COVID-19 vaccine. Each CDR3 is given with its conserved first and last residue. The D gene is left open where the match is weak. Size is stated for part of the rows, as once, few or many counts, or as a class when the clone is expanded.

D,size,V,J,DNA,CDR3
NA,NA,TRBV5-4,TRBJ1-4,TGTGCCAGCAGCCCGGGGGTGGGTGCCAAAAAACTGTTTTTT,CASSPGVGAKKLFF
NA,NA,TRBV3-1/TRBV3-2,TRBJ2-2,TGTGCCAGCAGCCAGGTACAGGGCGCCGGGGAGCTGTTTTTT,CASSQVQGAGELFF
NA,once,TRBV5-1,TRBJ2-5,TGCGCCAGCAGCTTGAGTACTAATCTTTTTCAAGAGACCCAGTACTTC,CASSLSTNLFQETQYF
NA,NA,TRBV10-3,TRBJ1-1,TGTGCCATCAGTGTCTCCCCGGGGAACACTGAAGCTTTCTTT,CAISVSPGNTEAFF
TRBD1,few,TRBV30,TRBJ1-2,TGTGCCTGGAGTCGAAATCCCGGGACAGATCTAGGCTTC,CAWSRNPGTDLGF
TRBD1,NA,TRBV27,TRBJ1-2,TGTGCCAGCGGATTTGACAGGGGGCTGGGGGAACACTATGGCTACACCTTC,CASGFDRGLGEHYGYTF
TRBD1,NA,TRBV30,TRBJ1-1,TGTGCCTGGAGTGACAGGGGGCTGAACACTGAAGCTTTCTTT,CAWSDRGLNTEAFF
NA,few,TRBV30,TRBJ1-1,TGTGCCTGGAGTACTCTCTCGGAGACTGAAGCTTTCTTT,CAWSTLSETEAFF
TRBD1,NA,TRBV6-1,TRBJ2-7,TGTGCCAGCAGAGCCGGGACAGGGAAGGACGAGCAGTACTTC,CASRAGTGKDEQYF
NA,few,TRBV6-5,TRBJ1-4,TGTGCCAGCAGTTACTCGTGGGCCAACCAAAATGAAAAACTGTTTTTT,CASSYSWANQNEKLFF
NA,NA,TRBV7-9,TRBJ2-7,TGTGCCAGCAGCCCCGGGGGCCTGTACGAGCAGTACTTC,CASSPGGLYEQYF
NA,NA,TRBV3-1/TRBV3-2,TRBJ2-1,TGTGCCAGCAGCGGAACGAGCAATGAGCAGTTCTTC,CASSGTSNEQFF
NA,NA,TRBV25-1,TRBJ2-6,TGTGCCAGCAGCCCGGCCCAGGGACAAGTATCTGGGGCCAACGTCCTGACTTTC,CASSPAQGQVSGANVLTF
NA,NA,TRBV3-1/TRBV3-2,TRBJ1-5,TGTGCCAGCAGCAGGACCTATAGCAATCAGCCCCAGCATTTT,CASSRTYSNQPQHF
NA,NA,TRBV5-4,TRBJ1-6,TGTGCCAGCAGCTTGAGCACGGGGGGACCAATGAATTCACCCCTCCACTTT,CASSLSTGGPMNSPLHF
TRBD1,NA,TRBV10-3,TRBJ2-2,TGTGCCATCAGTGAGACGGGGACAGGCACCGGGGAGCTGTTTTTT,CAISETGTGTGELFF
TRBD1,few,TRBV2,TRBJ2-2,TGTGCCAGCAGGCAGGGGGCGGAGACCGGGGAGCTGTTTTTT,CASRQGAETGELFF
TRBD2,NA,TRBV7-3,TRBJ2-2,TGTGCCAGCAGCTTAACTCCTTACACGGGGGGGCCCTGGACCGGGGAGCTGTTTTTT,CASSLTPYTGGPWTGELFF
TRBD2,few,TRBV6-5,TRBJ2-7,TGTGCCAGCAGTAGGGAGGGCCCTCTGTACGAGCAGTACTTC,CASSREGPLYEQYF
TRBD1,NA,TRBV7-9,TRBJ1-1,TGTGCCAGCAGCTTAGTTACAGGGGTGGATGAAGCTTTCTTT,CASSLVTGVDEAFF
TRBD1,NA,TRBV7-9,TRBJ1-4,TGTGCCAGCAGCACCGGACAGGGGGCAACTAATGAAAAACTGTTTTTT,CASSTGQGATNEKLFF
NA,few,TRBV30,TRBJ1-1,TGTGCCTGGAGGGCCGGGACGGGGAACACTGAAGCTTTCTTT,CAWRAGTGNTEAFF
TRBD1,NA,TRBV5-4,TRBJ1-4,TGTGCCAGCAGCCAACAGGGGTGGGAAAATGAAAAACTGTTTTTT,CASSQQGWENEKLFF
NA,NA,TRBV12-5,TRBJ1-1,TGTGCTAGTGTCTCCGACAGGCTGAACACTGAAGCTTTCTTT,CASVSDRLNTEAFF
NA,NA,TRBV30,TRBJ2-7,TGTGCCTGGAGAGGGATGGGCTACGAGCAGTACTTC,CAWRGMGYEQYF
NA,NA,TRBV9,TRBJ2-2,TGTGCCAGCAGCGTAGGGATTGGCGGGGAAGGGGAGCTGTTTTTT,CASSVGIGGEGELFF
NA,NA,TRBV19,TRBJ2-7,TGTGCCAGTACCGAGGTTTACTCCGCTTCCTACGAGCAGTACTTC,CASTEVYSASYEQYF
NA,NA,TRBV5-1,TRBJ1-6,TGCGCCAGCAGCTTGACAGGTGATTCACCCCTCCACTTT,CASSLTGDSPLHF
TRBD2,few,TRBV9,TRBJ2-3,TGTGCCAGCAGCGTAGCTGACCGGGGGGGCCAAGATACGCAGTATTTT,CASSVADRGGQDTQYF
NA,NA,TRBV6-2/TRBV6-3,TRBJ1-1,TGTGCCAGCAGCAACCGGAGAGCTGCAGCTTTCTTT,CASSNRRAAAFF
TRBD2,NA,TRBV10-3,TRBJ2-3,TGTGCCATCAGCCGACTAGCGGGGGCCGCTAGCACAGATACGCAGTATTTT,CAISRLAGAASTDTQYF
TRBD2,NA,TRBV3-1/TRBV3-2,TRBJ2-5,TGTGCCAGCAGCCGCGGACTAGCGGGGAGAGGACGGGAGACCCAGTACTTC,CASSRGLAGRGRETQYF
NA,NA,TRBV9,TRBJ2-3,TGTGCCAGCAGCGTAGGAGACTCAGATACGCAGTATTTT,CASSVGDSDTQYF
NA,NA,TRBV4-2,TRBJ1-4,TGTGCCAGCAGCCAAGATCTTTACCGCAGCCAGAATGAAAAACTGTTTTTT,CASSQDLYRSQNEKLFF
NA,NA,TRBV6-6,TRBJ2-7,TGTGCCAGCAGTTACAGTCTCGTGGCGGGCGAGCAGTACTTC,CASSYSLVAGEQYF
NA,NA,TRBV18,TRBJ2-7,TGTGCCAGCTCACCAGGAAGGTCTGGAGAGCAGTACTTC,CASSPGRSGEQYF
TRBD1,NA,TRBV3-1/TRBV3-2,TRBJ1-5,TGTGCCAGCAGCCAATCCCGGGACAGGCTTACCTTCGGGGGACAGCCCCAGCATTTT,CASSQSRDRLTFGGQPQHF
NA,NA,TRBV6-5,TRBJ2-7,TGTGCCAGCAGTTACTCGACGGGTGAGCAGTACTTC,CASSYSTGEQYF
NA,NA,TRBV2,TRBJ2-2,TGTGCCAGCAGACCTGGGGACGCGAACACCGGGGAGCTGTTTTTT,CASRPGDANTGELFF
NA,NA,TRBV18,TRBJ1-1,TGTGCCAGCTCACCCGCGCAGGCGGGAATGAACACTGAAGCTTTCTTT,CASSPAQAGMNTEAFF
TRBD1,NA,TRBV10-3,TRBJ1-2,TGTGCCAGCTTTAGACAGGGGGATGGCTACACCTTC,CASFRQGDGYTF
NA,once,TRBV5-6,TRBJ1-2,TGTGCCAGCAGCTTGGGGGAGGCCTATGGCTACACCTTC,CASSLGEAYGYTF
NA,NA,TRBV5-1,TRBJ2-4,TGCGCCAGCAGCTTTGACTTAGCCAAAAACATTCAGTACTTC,CASSFDLAKNIQYF
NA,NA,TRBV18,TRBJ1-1,TGTGCCAGCTCACCCCTGGGGTGGACTGAAGCTTTCTTT,CASSPLGWTEAFF
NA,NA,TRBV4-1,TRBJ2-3,TGCGCCAGCAGCCACAGCGGGCAGGGGACAGATACGCAGTATTTT,CASSHSGQGTDTQYF
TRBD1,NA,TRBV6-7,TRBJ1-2,TGTGCCAGCAGCAACAGACAGGGGGGAGGGTATGGCTACACCTTC,CASSNRQGGGYGYTF
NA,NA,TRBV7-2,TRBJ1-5,TGTGCCAGCAGCTACCGGGGGACCCCCGGCGGTCAGCCCCAGCATTTT,CASSYRGTPGGQPQHF
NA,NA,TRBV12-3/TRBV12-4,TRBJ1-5,TGTGCCAGCAGTCTAATGGTGGATCAGCCCCAGCATTTT,CASSLMVDQPQHF
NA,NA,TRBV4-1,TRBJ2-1,TGCGCCAGCAAAGGCCCTAACAATGAGCAGTTCTTC,CASKGPNNEQFF
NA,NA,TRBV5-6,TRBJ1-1,TGTGCCAGCAGCTTGGGGCCCCCAGGGAACATGAACACTGAAGCTTTCTTT,CASSLGPPGNMNTEAFF
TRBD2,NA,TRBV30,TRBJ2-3,TGTGCCTGGAGTGTTGAACTAGCGGGGGGCTATAGCACAGATACGCAGTATTTT,CAWSVELAGGYSTDTQYF
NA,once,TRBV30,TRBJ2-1,TGTGCCTGGAGTGTTGGGGGGATCTCCTACAATGAGCAGTTCTTC,CAWSVGGISYNEQFF
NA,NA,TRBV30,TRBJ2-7,TGTGCCCAGACACTCCGGGGCCTACCAGGGGAAGAGCAGTACTTC,CAQTLRGLPGEEQYF
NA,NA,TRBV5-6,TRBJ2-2,TGTGCCAGCAGTCGGGAGTACACCGGGGAGCTGTTTTTT,CASSREYTGELFF
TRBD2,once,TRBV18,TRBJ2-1,TGTGCCAGCTCAAGGCCTAGCGGGGGGTACAATGAGCAGTTCTTC,CASSRPSGGYNEQFF
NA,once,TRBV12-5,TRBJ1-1,TGTGCTAGTGGTCCCATGACAGGCGGAGTGAGCACTGAAGCTTTCTTT,CASGPMTGGVSTEAFF
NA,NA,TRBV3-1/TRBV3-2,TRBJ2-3,TGTGCCAGCAGCCAAGTTACCCCCGCAGGGTGGACTACAGATACGCAGTATTTT,CASSQVTPAGWTTDTQYF